The clone carrying this TCR beta chain was counted between two and nine times. Its antigen is as yet unknown. The data originate from a study of response to subunit inactivated influenza vaccine. Germline V CDR1 and CDR2: MNHEY, SVGEGT. CDR3 length: 11 residues. V was trimmed by 7 bases and J by 3 bases, leaving 7 bases between them. General study findings and limits: Authors suggested that a seasonal influenza vaccination recruits few new T cells each time.

TCRdb fed the RT-PCR reads into MiXCR, producing one record per CDR3 protein. The repertoire includes about 500,000 distinct CDR3 sequences, about 15% of them detected once, and around 3% sits in the top ten. V is TRBV6-2 or TRBV6-3 and J is TRBJ2-7; TRBD1 is a possible D gene (6 bases). Material: CD4+ T cells sorted from PBMCs, obtained about 24 months after vaccination. The receptor was derived from a man between 50 and 70 years old who received an inactivated influenza vaccine. The chain's CDR3 is CASNRDYEQYF. The CDR3 DNA is TGTGCCAGCAACAGGGACTACGAGCAGTACTTC.